These T cell receptor beta chains were read from a single sample in a study of monozygotic twins with inflammatory bowel disease. TCRdb reanalyzed the 5' RACE reads, giving one entry per CDR3 protein sequence and no DNA. Here the sample table reports approximately 400,000 distinct CDR3 sequences. Sequenced sample: blood. The receptors originated from a human donor with ulcerative colitis or Crohn's disease, or a healthy co-twin of an affected twin (not recorded which). CDR3s include the opening cysteine and the closing phenylalanine or tryptophan.

TRBV4-2,TRBJ2-4,CAGSQESRGVGNIQYF
TRBV6-1,TRBJ2-2,CASRGIAGTGKTGELFF
TRBV25-1,TRBJ1-3,CASSASGSIYF
TRBV10-3,TRBJ2-6,CAIGFSSGANVLTF
TRBV29-1,TRBJ2-3,CSVVQATDTQYF
TRBV11-2,TRBJ2-1,CASSLGLRGGAGNEQFF
TRBV7-9,TRBJ1-1,CASSLKAATVNTEAFF
TRBV3-1,TRBJ1-5,CASSQLPVRGNSNQPQHF
TRBV5-8,TRBJ2-3,CASSFPLQGYSTDTQYF
TRBV4-2,TRBJ2-3,CASSQGTSGGPVTQYF
TRBV6-2/TRBV6-3,TRBJ2-2,CASQPHGGENTGELFF
TRBV20-1,TRBJ2-7,CSARGKRQGSGGQYF
TRBV7-3,TRBJ2-1,CASSLANEQFF
TRBV7-2,TRBJ2-2,CASKGGRVPGELFF
TRBV24-1,TRBJ2-7,CATPPDISYEQYF
TRBV5-6,TRBJ1-1,CASSFSLTNTEAFF
TRBV20-1,TRBJ1-5,CSARGGAGFNQPQHF
TRBV19,TRBJ2-7,CASRPTGGFYEQYF
TRBV29-1,TRBJ1-1,CSVDGGGGGTEAFF
TRBV14,TRBJ2-7,CASSQRTYSYEQYF
TRBV10-3,TRBJ2-7,CASHPTKLITTYEQYF
TRBV6-1,TRBJ2-7,CASSPGGQTDEQYF
TRBV12-3/TRBV12-4,TRBJ2-4,CASSSGSGLTRAKNIQYF
TRBV7-9,TRBJ2-7,CASSPTIPSYEQYF
TRBV7-9,TRBJ2-2,CASSLGRDFTGELFF